This T cell receptor (beta chain) was found in a study of shared clonotypes between healthy human individuals. Study overall: A donor's plate count was three for CD4 naive and three for CD4 memory; CD8 naive had two and CD8 memory one. General study results and limits: Although depth was large, rarefaction showed that sequencing of the sorted subsets was incomplete.

In regard to this clone: The antigen is undetermined.

From germline, CDR1 is SEHNR and CDR2 FQNEAQ (reference sequence). J lost 4 bases, V lost 1 base, and 1 base had no gene match. The CDR3 covers 14 residues. Naive CD8 cells comprised CD45RO-negative, CCR7-positively selected cells, excluding terminally differentiated effector memory CD45RA+ cells. Those who donated were healthy HIV-negative adults, with no recent acute infections or vaccinations reported. Replicate sorted-subset PCRs were loaded with roughly 200 ng DNA, 31,000 or so T cell genomes. Only in-frame clones appear in the TCRdb table, and some are missing; sequencing was by immunoSEQ multiplex PCR. The sample holds millions of clones, under 95% seen once.

Specimen: naive CD8+ T cells from PBMCs. V and J are TRBV7-9 and TRBJ2-3; 8 bases match TRBD2. This TCR was recovered from a man between 18 and 29 years old in good health. Some clones in this sample may be carry-over from other donors' samples. This CDR3 is CASSLVTSADTQYF. CDR3 bases: TGTGCCAGCAGCTTAGTGACTAGCGCAGATACGCAGTATTTT. The variable domain in full, completed from reference TRBV7-9 and TRBJ2-3, reads DTGVSQNPRHKITKRGQNVTFRCDPISEHNRLYWYRQTLGQGPEFLTYFQNEAQLEKSRLLSDRFSAERPKGSFSTLEIQRTEQGDSAMYLCASSLVTSADTQYFGPGTRLTVL.